One sample yielded the 13 T cell receptor beta chains listed below, sequenced in a study of human T cells and chemical hapten exposure. TCRdb processed the RACE reads anew with MiXCR; each CDR3 protein has one entry. This sample has some 200,000 distinct CDR3 sequences, with roughly 30% found just once. As to time point: pre-sensitization, week 0. Treatment denoted: therapeutic diphenylcyclopropenone sensitization with weekly scalp DPC. The sample was whole blood, taken in connection with sensitization to the hapten diphenylcyclopropenone (DPC). The receptors stem from a woman in her twenties or thirties with alopecia areata. Some clones in this sample may be carry-over from other donors' samples.

The rearrangement uses TRBV6-5 and TRBJ2-1; 8 nucleotides align to TRBD2. The CDR3 runs 16 residues. Germline loops: CDR1 MNHEY, CDR2 SVGAGI. V shed 4 bases and J 7 bases; nucleotides not matched to a gene: 12. CDR3 protein: CASSFAGGGGRNEQFF. CDR3 in DNA: TGTGCCAGCAGTTTCGCCGGGGGGGGCGGGAGAAATGAGCAGTTCTTC.

The gene calls are TRBV28 and TRBJ1-5; the D is unclear. Trimming shortened V by 8 bases and J by 0 bases, and 11 bases separated the two germline ends. The germline V gene has CDR1 MDHEN and CDR2 SYDVKM. CDR3 size: 14 residues. The CDR3 nucleotides read TGTGCCAGCCGGCCCGGCAATAGCAATCAGCCCCAGCATTTT. Its translation is CASRPGNSNQPQHF.

This clonotype was recorded only once. The rearrangement joins TRBV28 to TRBJ1-1; possible D gene TRBD1, 5 bases. Trimming took off 5 bases at V and 4 bases at J, with 11 bases between the two ends. The CDR3 is 13 residues long. The germline CDR1 and CDR2 sequences are MDHEN and SYDVKM. The CDR3 DNA reads as TGTGCCAGCAGTACAGGTTTCGGCACTGAAGCTTTCTTT. It yields the protein CASSTGFGTEAFF.

The chain couples TRBV7-2 to TRBJ1-4; 7 positions agree with TRBD1. Germline V lookup: CDR1 SGHTA, CDR2 FQGNSA. The V gene end was trimmed by 6 bases and the J gene end by 7 bases; junction bases not matched to a gene: 8. This CDR3 has 14 residues. The CDR3 region is CASSLTGLAEKLFF. CDR3 sequence (DNA): TGTGCCAGCAGTTTGACAGGGTTGGCTGAAAAACTGTTTTTT.

The V gene is TRBV28, the J gene TRBJ1-4; TRBD1 might be the D (6 bases). V was cut by 4 bases and J by 0 bases, with 12 bases left in between. CDR1 is MDHEN, CDR2 SYDVKM, per germline. This CDR3 has 16 amino acids. CDR3 sequence: CASSSRGDATNEKLFF. In DNA, the CDR3 is TGTGCCAGCAGTTCGAGGGGGGACGCAACTAATGAAAAACTGTTTTTT.

This sequence joins TRBV11-1 and TRBJ2-1, with D possibly TRBD1 on 6 matching bases. Germline V gene sequence: CDR1 SGHAT, CDR2 FQDESV (reference sequence). CDR3 length equals 14 residues. The V gene lost 5 bases and the J gene lost 5 bases, with 13 bases spanning the gap. In DNA form, the CDR3 reads TGTGCCAGCAGCCCCCGACAGGCCCACAATGAGCAGTTCTTC. Its protein product is CASSPRQAHNEQFF.

This clonotype was detected a few times. The chain has TRBV28 and TRBJ2-7, with 10 positions matching TRBD1. The CDR3 consists of 16 residues. J was trimmed by 2 bases and V by 6 bases; bases with no gene match: 10. Germline V lookup: CDR1 MDHEN, CDR2 SYDVKM. In DNA form, the CDR3 reads TGTGCCAGCAGGATAATATCCGGGACAGGGGCCTACGAGCAGTACTTC. This gives the protein CASRIISGTGAYEQYF.

J is TRBJ2-3 and V is TRBV27, with TRBD2 identical over 9 bases. This CDR3 contains 14 residues. Trimming removed 2 bases from V and 14 bases from J; junction bases left unmatched: 11. Germline V gene data show CDR1 as MNHEY and CDR2 as SMNVEV (reference sequence). CDR3 in DNA: TGTGCCAGCAGTTTAGTAGCGGGGGCCGTCCCGGTGTATTTT. It translates to CASSLVAGAVPVYF.

The chain couples TRBV28 to TRBJ2-7; D is unclear. The ends were cut back, 1 base at V and 3 bases at J, with 10 bases in the middle. There are 14 residues in the CDR3. Germline CDR1 MDHEN, CDR2 SYDVKM. Here the CDR3 DNA reads TGTGCCAGCAGTTTATCACGGCCTAACTACGAGCAGTACTTC. Translation: CASSLSRPNYEQYF. Variable domain in full (rest from reference TRBV28 and TRBJ2-7): DVKVTQSSRYLVKRTGEKVFLECVQDMDHENMFWYRQDPGLGLRLIYFSYDVKMKEKGDIPEGYSVSREKKERFSLILESASTNQTSMYLCASSLSRPNYEQYFGPGTRLTVT.

This sequence joins TRBV4-3 and TRBJ1-4; D might be TRBD1 (5 bases). The CDR3 extends over 13 amino acids. Looked up from germline, CDR1 is LGHNA and CDR2 is YSLEER. Trimming left V 4 bases short and J 8 bases short, with 11 bases between. The CDR3, as DNA: TGCGCCAGCAGCCGTCAGGGAGGCGAAAAACTGTTTTTT. This sequence encodes CASSRQGGEKLFF.

V is TRBV7-9 and J is TRBJ1-4; D is uncertain. CDR1 and CDR2 (germline): SEHNR, FQNEAQ (reference sequence). Trimming pared 5 bases from V and 4 bases from J, leaving 5 bases between. The CDR3 spans 12 residues. The chain's CDR3 is CASSTSNEKLFF. The CDR3 DNA follows: TGTGCCAGCAGCACCAGTAATGAAAAACTGTTTTTT.

The rearrangement joins TRBV12-3 or TRBV12-4 to TRBJ2-5, with unresolved D. The CDR3 sequence is 12 residues long. V lost 3 bases to trimming and J lost 4 bases, with 6 bases between them. The CDR3 reads CASSLVRETQYF. In DNA, the CDR3 is TGTGCCAGCAGTTTGGTCAGAGAGACCCAGTACTTC.

This clonotype appeared many times. The rearrangement uses TRBV20-1 and TRBJ2-7; D is tentatively TRBD1 or TRBD2 (5 bases each). In germline, CDR1 is DFQATT, CDR2 SNEGSKA (reference sequence). V lost 1 base and J lost 6, with 16 bases in between. This CDR3 has 14 amino acids. The CDR3 region is CSARAGTTEVEQYF. The DNA of the CDR3 is TGCAGTGCTAGAGCAGGGACGACGGAGGTCGAGCAGTACTTC.